Following are 30 T cell receptor beta chains from one sample sequenced in a study of blood T cell repertoires in COVID-19. Repertoires were generated with immunoSEQ multiplex PCR, while TCRdb's copy carries only in-frame clones and drops some. The sample contains about 140,000 clones, about 87% of which appear only once. Input material: peripheral blood. The receptors come from a human donor with COVID-19, enrolled during active disease. The donor label of this sample is uncertain.

The V gene is TRBV4-2, the J gene TRBJ1-5; no clear D gene. Germline CDR1 and CDR2: LGHNA and YNFKEQ. The CDR3 has 17 residues. V gave up 0 bases and J gave up 0 bases, with 12 bases separating them. The CDR3 protein is CASSQEVPGISNQPQHF. CDR3 coding DNA: TGTGCCAGCAGCCAAGAAGTGCCGGGGATTAGCAATCAGCCCCAGCATTTT.

This chain uses TRBV21-1 with TRBJ1-1; TRBD1, the D gene given by the table, was not confirmed from the DNA. TRBV21-1 is described as a pseudogene. The CDR3 loop spans 16 amino acids. CDR3 DNA sequence: TGTGCCAGCATAGACAGGTCGGATCTCATGAACACTGAAGCTTTCTTT. Translated, it gives CASIDRSDLMNTEAFF.

The chain employs TRBV9 and TRBJ2-1; 9 nucleotides agree with TRBD1. J was trimmed by 1 base and V by 4 bases; bases with no gene match: 9. CDR3 size: 17 residues. CDR1 is SGDLS and CDR2 is YYNGEE in the germline V gene. The CDR3 spells CASSPQGQGVSYNEQFF. The CDR3 DNA is TGTGCCAGCAGCCCTCAGGGACAGGGCGTTTCCTACAATGAGCAGTTCTTC.

The gene calls are TRBV11-2 and TRBJ1-2, with 8 bases lining up with TRBD1. Germline V gene lookup returns CDR1 SGHAT and CDR2 FQNNGV. Trimming cost V 1 base and J 4 bases; bases outside gene matches: 11. This CDR3 region has 17 residues. CDR3 amino acids: CASSLGRGLRVVYGYTF. The CDR3 DNA is TGTGCCAGCAGCTTAGGCAGGGGGCTCAGAGTGGTCTATGGCTACACCTTC.

The chain employs TRBV2 and TRBJ2-7; unclear D gene. CDR3 length: 14 residues. Deletions cut 5 bases from V and 5 bases from J, with 16 bases between. Germline-derived CDR1 and CDR2 are SNHLY and FYNNEI. The CDR3 reads CASSRPSAADEQYF. CDR3 coding DNA: TGTGCCAGCAGTCGGCCAAGTGCGGCGGACGAGCAGTACTTC.

Only a few counts were recorded for this clone. This chain connects TRBV10-3 to TRBJ1-1; weak D call: TRBD1 (6 bases). Trimming took 5 bases from V and 1 from J, leaving 11 bases between them. The CDR3 is made up of 14 amino acids. CDR1 ENHRY and CDR2 SYGVKD come from the germline V gene. CDR3 DNA: TGTGCCATCAGTACGGGACACTCGAACACTGAAGCTTTCTTT. Its translation: CAISTGHSNTEAFF.

This chain links TRBV4-1 with TRBJ1-5, with D uncertain. The CDR3 spans 15 residues. Germline V gene lookup returns CDR1 MGHRA and CDR2 YSYEKL. The V end was cut by 0 bases, the J end by 5 bases, with 11 bases between. CDR3 in DNA: TGCGCCAGCAGCCAAGATCAAGGGAGTGATCAGCCCCAGCATTTT. Translation: CASSQDQGSDQPQHF.

J is TRBJ1-1 and V is TRBV14, with TRBD1 as a possible D gene (5 bases). The CDR3 has 12 residues. V lost 8 bases and J lost 8, with 15 bases in between. The germline gives CDR1 SGHDN, CDR2 FVKESK. CDR3 DNA sequence: TGTGCCAGCTCAGGGCAGGGCGTCGAAGCTTTCTTT. Protein: CASSGQGVEAFF.

This rearrangement joins TRBV11-3 to TRBJ2-5; TRBD1 aligns across 7 bases. The V segment lost 9 bases and the J segment 3 bases; nucleotides outside the gene matches: 7. The length of the CDR3 is 13 residues. From germline, CDR1 is SGHNT and CDR2 YENEEA. CDR3 in amino acids: CASMTGSKETQYF. The CDR3 DNA is TGTGCCAGTATGACAGGGTCTAAAGAGACCCAGTACTTC.

The rearrangement links TRBV7-2 to TRBJ2-5; 8 positions agree with TRBD2. The V gene's germline CDR1 is SGHTA and CDR2 FQGNSA. This CDR3 has 16 amino acids. V gave up 2 bases and J gave up 3 bases; unmatched junction bases: 8. The CDR3 is CASSLLRGGGKETQYF. The DNA of the CDR3 is TGTGCCAGCAGCTTATTACGGGGGGGTGGAAAAGAGACCCAGTACTTC. Supplemented by reference TRBV7-2 and TRBJ2-5, the full variable domain reads GAGVSQSPSNKVTEKGKDVELRCDPISGHTALYWYRQSLGQGLEFLIYFQGNSAPDKSGLPSDRFSAERTGGSVSTLTIQRTQQEDSAVYLCASSLLRGGGKETQYFGPGTRLLVL.

The chain is built from TRBV27 and TRBJ2-7; 7 bases are a match to TRBD1. After removal of 6 bases from V and 3 bases from J, the junction contained 8 bases not matched to a gene. The CDR3 has 14 residues. CDR1 is MNHEY, CDR2 SMNVEV, per germline (reference sequence). CDR3 in DNA: TGTGCCAGCAGGGCACGGGACAGTCGCTACGAGCAGTACTTC. It encodes CASRARDSRYEQYF.

J is TRBJ1-5 and V is TRBV12-5, with a tentative D call TRBD1 (5 bases). Trimming took 5 bases from V and 6 from J, leaving 23 bases between them. The CDR3 has 17 residues. From germline, CDR1 is LGHNT and CDR2 FRNRAP. CDR3 sequence (DNA): TGTGCTAGTGGTCTGATACGTGGCAGGGACTTTGTTCAGCCCCAGCATTTT. It yields the protein CASGLIRGRDFVQPQHF.

The chain uses TRBV5-1 and TRBJ1-4; a weak D match, TRBD1 (5 bases). In germline, CDR1 is SGHRS, CDR2 YFSETQ. V lost 0 bases, J lost 10 bases, and 10 bases lay in between. The CDR3 runs 13 residues. DNA for the CDR3: TGCGCCAGCAGCTTGGTAGGGGAATCAAAACTGTTTTTT. The encoded protein is CASSLVGESKLFF.

This clone occurred a few times. The same CDR3 can be traced to other DNA sequences in this sample. The chain is built from TRBV7-3 and TRBJ1-3, with D maybe TRBD1 (5 bases). Germline loops: CDR1 SGHTA, CDR2 FQGTGA. There are 15 residues in the CDR3. V lost 5 bases to trimming and J lost 1 base, with 12 bases between them. Written as DNA, the CDR3 is TGTGCCAGCAGCCGTGGGGGGTCTTCTGGAAACACCATATATTTT. Its protein product is CASSRGGSSGNTIYF.

This chain uses TRBV5-1 with TRBJ1-1; a weak D match, TRBD1 (6 bases). Germline lookup yields CDR1 SGHRS and CDR2 YFSETQ. V was clipped by 4 bases and J by 3 bases, with 10 bases between them. The CDR3 totals 13 residues. CDR3 amino acids: CASSIGGYTEAFF. In DNA form, the CDR3 reads TGCGCCAGCAGCATAGGGGGATACACTGAAGCTTTCTTT.

The chain employs TRBV25-1 and TRBJ2-1; no clear D gene. The ends were cut back, 4 bases at V and 7 bases at J, with 23 bases in the middle. This CDR3 is built from 17 residues. Germline V gene data show CDR1 as MGHDK and CDR2 as SYGVNS. This CDR3 is CASSGALDILTRNEQFF. The CDR3 coding sequence is TGTGCCAGCAGTGGGGCTCTCGACATCCTCACCAGGAATGAGCAGTTCTTC.

The chain is built from TRBV6-5 and TRBJ1-5; 7 bases are shared with TRBD1. CDR1 is MNHEY and CDR2 is SVGAGI in the germline V gene. Trimming cost V 2 bases and J 6 bases; bases outside gene matches: 1. This CDR3 has 13 amino acids. The CDR3 loop reads CASSYNRGQPQHF. The CDR3 DNA reads TGTGCCAGCAGTTACAACAGGGGTCAGCCCCAGCATTTT.

The V and J genes are TRBV2 and TRBJ1-5, with D unclear. With 4 bases removed from V and 4 bases from J, the gap between germline ends came to 11 bases. This CDR3 is 14 amino acids long. Germline-derived CDR1 and CDR2 are SNHLY and FYNNEI. The CDR3 nucleotides are TGTGCCAGCAGTGTGGAGGGATCGAATCAGCCCCAGCATTTT. It yields the protein CASSVEGSNQPQHF.

V is TRBV18 and J is TRBJ2-3; D gene uncertain. Trimming pared 7 bases from V and 1 base from J, leaving 12 bases between. The CDR3 length is 14 residues. Germline CDR1 and CDR2: KGHSH and LQKENI. CDR3 loop: CASWPGAGTDTQYF. Written as DNA, the CDR3 is TGTGCCAGCTGGCCCGGAGCAGGCACAGATACGCAGTATTTT.

The chain employs TRBV6-5 and TRBJ1-2, with 7 bases lining up with TRBD1. Looked up from germline, CDR1 is MNHEY and CDR2 is SVGAGI. V was pared by 7 bases and J by 8 bases, with 4 bases of the junction left unmatched. This CDR3 spans 11 amino acids. CDR3: CASTNRGGYTF. The DNA for the CDR3 is TGTGCCAGCACCAACAGGGGCGGCTACACCTTC.

V and J are TRBV28 and TRBJ2-7; D possibly corresponds to TRBD1 (6 bases). Trimming took 5 bases from V and 2 from J, leaving 19 bases between them. CDR1 MDHEN and CDR2 SYDVKM come from the germline V gene. This CDR3 is built from 16 residues. CDR3 nucleotide sequence: TGTGCCAGCAGTAAAACGACATGGACAGCAACCTACGAGCAGTACTTC. Translating it yields CASSKTTWTATYEQYF.

The chain carries TRBV2 and TRBJ2-2, with 9 positions matching TRBD2. This CDR3 contains 15 residues. The V gene's germline CDR1 is SNHLY and CDR2 FYNNEI. Trimming at V came to 6 bases and at J to 3 bases, leaving 5 bases not matched to a gene. CDR3 loop: CASSQGLADTGELFF. As DNA, the CDR3 is TGTGCCAGCAGCCAGGGACTAGCAGACACCGGGGAGCTGTTTTTT.

In the case of this clone: At the DNA level, this CDR3 is encoded by other sequences in the same sample as well. The chain couples TRBV5-1 to TRBJ2-5, with D possibly matching TRBD1 (6 bases). This CDR3 region has 15 residues. V lost 2 bases and J 1 base, leaving 12 bases between the germline ends. CDR1 and CDR2 (germline): SGHRS, YFSETQ. This CDR3 reads CASSFFGGPQETQYF. The CDR3 region has the DNA TGCGCCAGCAGCTTTTTTGGGGGCCCCCAAGAGACCCAGTACTTC.

This clone has just one count. The chain is built from TRBV7-9 and TRBJ1-1; TRBD1 agrees at 9 bases. V shed 5 bases and J 4 bases; nucleotides not matched to a gene: 8. CDR3 length: 15 residues. CDR1 and CDR2 from the germline V gene are SEHNR and FQNEAQ (reference sequence). The CDR3, as DNA: TGTGCCAGCAGCGCCGTCACAGGGGGCGTCACTGAAGCTTTCTTT. It encodes CASSAVTGGVTEAFF.

V and J are TRBV5-1 and TRBJ2-3, with 10 bases fitting TRBD1. Germline lookup yields CDR1 SGHRS and CDR2 YFSETQ. This CDR3 is 15 amino acids long. The V gene end was trimmed by 5 bases and the J gene end by 4 bases; junction bases not matched to a gene: 7. CDR3 in DNA: TGCGCCAGCAGGCCCGTCGGGACAGGGGCAGATACGCAGTATTTT. Protein sequence: CASRPVGTGADTQYF.

The J gene is TRBJ1-5, the V gene TRBV19, with 10 nucleotides matching TRBD1. After removal of 7 bases from V and 4 bases from J, the junction contained 4 bases not matched to a gene. Germline CDR1 is LNHDA and CDR2 is SQIVND (reference sequence). The CDR3 has 14 amino acids. The CDR3 spells CASNRDRGNQPQHF. In DNA, the CDR3 is TGTGCCAGTAACCGGGACAGGGGAAATCAGCCCCAGCATTTT.

V gene TRBV4-2 combines with J gene TRBJ2-2; D ambiguous. The ends were cut back, 2 bases at V and 3 bases at J, with 4 bases in the middle. The CDR3 consists of 13 residues. Germline-derived CDR1 and CDR2 are LGHNA and YNFKEQ. CDR3 sequence: CASSQPDTGELFF. The CDR3 coding sequence is TGTGCCAGCAGCCAACCGGACACCGGGGAGCTGTTTTTT.

This clone came up a few times. The V gene is TRBV27, the J gene TRBJ1-6; possibly TRBD1 for D (6 bases). With 4 bases removed from V and 4 bases from J, the gap between germline ends came to 14 bases. The CDR3 contains 16 residues. CDR1 and CDR2 (germline): MNHEY, SMNVEV (reference sequence). CDR3 DNA sequence: TGTGCCAGCAGTTCACGCAACAGGGTTTATAATTCACCCCTCCACTTT. This encodes CASSSRNRVYNSPLHF.

This chain uses TRBV10-2 with TRBJ2-7, with 11 positions matching TRBD1. This CDR3 comprises 13 residues. CDR1 is WSHSY, CDR2 SAAADI, per germline. V was pared by 7 bases and J by 6 bases, with 5 bases of the junction left unmatched. CDR3 sequence: CASKRTGGFEQYF. CDR3 coding DNA: TGCGCCAGCAAAAGGACAGGGGGCTTCGAGCAGTACTTC.

The chain carries TRBV10-2 and TRBJ1-3; D not resolved. CDR3 length: 12 amino acids. The V end was cut by 8 bases, the J end by 8 bases, with 13 bases between. CDR1 WSHSY and CDR2 SAAADI come from the germline V gene. DNA of the CDR3: TGCGCCAGCGCCAAGGAGGGAGACACCATATATTTT. As protein: CASAKEGDTIYF.